One sample yielded the 10 T cell receptor beta chains listed below, sequenced in a study of OX40 agonist ivuxolimab in advanced cancers. The repertoire was sequenced with immunoSEQ multiplex PCR; TCRdb's copy has only in-frame clones and lacks some. The sample shows around 62,000 clones, roughly 84% of them seen only once. This material consisted of CD4+ or CD8+ T cells sorted from blood, taken in a trial of the OX40 agonist ivuxolimab. These receptors were taken from an adult with an advanced solid tumor such as melanoma, head and neck, liver or kidney cancer.

The V gene is TRBV18, the J gene TRBJ1-2, with D uncertain. Trimming removed 3 bases from V and 3 bases from J, with 8 bases in between. The germline gives CDR1 KGHSH, CDR2 LQKENI. This CDR3 has 13 residues. CDR3 sequence: CASSPMSDYGYTF. CDR3 nucleotides: TGTGCCAGCTCACCGATGTCCGACTATGGCTACACCTTC.

This chain joins TRBV21-1 and TRBJ1-2; TRBD1, the table's D call, lacks a check against the DNA. TRBV21-1 has pseudogene status. This CDR3 region has 17 residues. The CDR3 nucleotides are TGTGCCAGCAGCAATCATCGGACAGAAAGAGCTAACTATGGCTACACCTTC. This codes for CASSNHRTERANYGYTF.

The chain combines TRBV4-3 with TRBJ1-2; no clear D. Looked up from germline, CDR1 is LGHNA and CDR2 is YSLEER. The CDR3 sequence is 13 residues long. V was pared by 3 bases and J by 3 bases, with 8 bases between. Written as DNA, the CDR3 is TGCGCCAGCAGCCAGGACGGGTACTATGGCTACACCTTC. As protein: CASSQDGYYGYTF.

V is TRBV23-1 and J is TRBJ1-1; 8 nucleotides align to TRBD1. TRBV23-1 is an ORF, and what it does is uncertain. V dropped 4 bases and J dropped 0; count of bases not matched to a gene: 7. The CDR3 has 16 amino acids. As DNA, the CDR3 is TGCGCCAGCAGTCGGTTCAGGGGGCGACTGAACACTGAAGCTTTCTTT. Its translation: CASSRFRGRLNTEAFF.

A remark on this clone: Distinct nucleotide sequences in the sample also encode this CDR3. The chain uses TRBV10-3 and TRBJ2-1; 8 positions agree with TRBD1. The CDR3 is 16 amino acids. Germline-derived CDR1 and CDR2 are ENHRY and SYGVKD. V was clipped by 0 bases and J by 10 bases; unmatched bases: 11. CDR3 sequence: CAISESGQGPSVEQFF. CDR3 nucleotides: TGTGCCATCAGTGAGTCCGGACAGGGACCTTCTGTGGAGCAGTTCTTC.

The chain employs TRBV2 and TRBJ2-7, with a weak D call TRBD1 (6 bases). CDR1 SNHLY and CDR2 FYNNEI come from the germline V gene. V shed 7 bases and J shed 0 bases, with 13 bases lying between them. The CDR3 extends over 14 amino acids. CDR3 bases: TGTGCCAGCAAGCGACAGGAGTCCTCCTACGAGCAGTACTTC. It codes for CASKRQESSYEQYF.

Only a few counts were recorded for this clone. The V gene is TRBV11-2, the J gene TRBJ1-2; maybe TRBD1 (6 bases). CDR1 is SGHAT, CDR2 FQNNGV, per germline. CDR3 length: 11 residues. V was shortened by 3 bases and J by 7 bases, with 6 bases between the two germline ends. This CDR3 reads CASSFRGGYTF. CDR3 bases: TGTGCCAGCAGCTTCAGGGGTGGCTACACCTTC.

This chain links TRBV6-7 with TRBJ2-4; TRBD2 matches 12 bases. TRBV6-7 has ORF status, its function being uncertain. This CDR3 has 17 amino acids. Trimming removed 2 bases from V and 7 bases from J; junction bases left unmatched: 9. This chain's CDR3 is CASSYRGVTSGSNIQYF. Here the CDR3 DNA reads TGTGCCAGCAGTTACCGAGGCGTGACTAGCGGGAGTAACATTCAGTACTTC.

The V call is TRBV28, the J call TRBJ2-7; 11 nucleotides agree with TRBD1. The CDR3 spans 15 residues. Looked up from germline, CDR1 is MDHEN and CDR2 is SYDVKM. J lost 7 bases, V lost 4 bases, and 9 bases had no gene match. The chain's CDR3 is CASSSGQGGVLEQYF. CDR3 coding DNA: TGTGCCAGCAGTTCGGGACAGGGGGGAGTCCTAGAGCAGTACTTC.

The chain combines TRBV5-4 with TRBJ2-3; D is ambiguous. V lost 0 bases and J 2 bases, leaving 10 bases between the germline ends. Germline V gene lookup returns CDR1 SGHNT and CDR2 YYREEE (reference sequence). The CDR3 is 15 amino acids. The CDR3 loop reads CASSLDSGITDTQYF. In DNA form, the CDR3 reads TGTGCCAGCAGCTTGGACTCAGGAATCACAGATACGCAGTATTTT.